These 16 T cell receptor beta chains originate from one sample sequenced in a study of blood T cell repertoires in COVID-19. Generated by immunoSEQ multiplex PCR, the TCRdb table keeps only in-frame clones and is missing some. Altogether around 200,000 clones are present, about 88% being singletons, with the ten largest covering under 0.85%. The sequencing sample was made of PBMCs or T cells enriched from blood (not recorded which). Receptors were obtained from a woman between 18 and 29 years old who had recovered from COVID-19.

The CDR3, as DNA: TGTGCCAGCAGTTTAAGCGGGGGGAGATATGGCTACACCTTC. Its translation: CASSLSGGRYGYTF. The rearrangement links TRBV28 to TRBJ1-2, with D maybe TRBD1 (5 bases). Trimming took off 2 bases at V and 5 bases at J, with 12 bases between the two ends. The CDR3 is made up of 14 amino acids. Germline CDR1 and CDR2: MDHEN and SYDVKM.

The chain employs TRBV5-8 and TRBJ2-3; weak D call: TRBD2 (6 bases). The germline gives CDR1 SGHTS, CDR2 YDEGEE. The CDR3 spans 15 residues. V was cut by 0 bases and J by 6 bases, with 14 bases left in between. The CDR3 nucleotides are TGTGCCAGCAGCTTGGCCGGGGGAGACGGGGATACGCAGTATTTT. It yields the protein CASSLAGGDGDTQYF.

The chain recombines TRBV5-1 with TRBJ2-7; TRBD2 might be the D (7 bases). The CDR3 consists of 16 residues. Trimming cost V 4 bases and J 2 bases, with 19 bases left between them. The germline V gene encodes CDR1 SGHRS and CDR2 YFSETQ. The CDR3 bases are TGCGCCAGCAGCCCACTGGGGGGGGCGTCTCCCTACGAGCAGTACTTC. It codes for CASSPLGGASPYEQYF.

V is TRBV7-9 and J is TRBJ1-1, with a possible D match to TRBD1 (6 bases). Germline lookup yields CDR1 SEHNR and CDR2 FQNEAQ (reference sequence). The CDR3 is 13 amino acids. Deletions cut 5 bases from V and 6 bases from J, with 13 bases between. The CDR3 loop is CASSGGAFAEAFF. The DNA of the CDR3 is TGTGCCAGCAGCGGGGGGGCGTTTGCTGAAGCTTTCTTT.

The chain combines TRBV5-1 with TRBJ2-1, with 8 bases identical to TRBD2. This CDR3 is built from 14 residues. V lost 1 base, J lost 5 bases, and 2 bases stayed unmatched. CDR1 SGHRS and CDR2 YFSETQ come from the germline V gene. The CDR3 reads CASSLTSGDNEQFF. The CDR3, as DNA: TGCGCCAGCAGCTTGACTAGCGGTGACAATGAGCAGTTCTTC.

This clone was seen only a few times. The gene calls are TRBV28 and TRBJ2-2; 9 positions agree with TRBD1. Germline V lookup: CDR1 MDHEN, CDR2 SYDVKM. V was pared by 5 bases and J by 5 bases, with 6 bases of the junction left unmatched. This CDR3 comprises 15 residues. CDR3 in DNA: TGTGCCAGCAGTGTGGGACAGGGAGAGACCGGGGAGCTGTTTTTT. Amino acids: CASSVGQGETGELFF.

The chain combines TRBV27 with TRBJ2-1; weak D call: TRBD1 (6 bases). CDR1 is MNHEY and CDR2 is SMNVEV in the germline V gene (reference sequence). Deletions cut 4 bases from V and 7 bases from J, with 14 bases between. The CDR3 contains 14 residues. CDR3 loop: CASSYTSRGNEQFF. The CDR3 nucleotides are TGTGCCAGCAGTTATACGTCCAGGGGAAATGAGCAGTTCTTC.

The chain is built from TRBV27 and TRBJ2-5; 7 bases are a match to TRBD2. V lost 1 base and J lost 0; bases outside the gene matches: 5. Germline CDR1 is MNHEY and CDR2 is SMNVEV (reference sequence). The CDR3 runs to 16 residues. In DNA, the CDR3 is TGTGCCAGCAGTTTATTGGGAGGGATGTACCAAGAGACCCAGTACTTC. As protein: CASSLLGGMYQETQYF.

The chain has TRBV5-4 and TRBJ2-1; the match to TRBD2 covers 12 bases. The CDR3 has 14 residues. J was trimmed by 8 bases and V by 3 bases; bases with no gene match: 3. Looked up from germline, CDR1 is SGHNT and CDR2 is YYREEE (reference sequence). CDR3 residues: CASSSGTSGYEQFF. The CDR3 nucleotides are TGTGCCAGCAGCTCTGGGACTAGCGGGTATGAGCAGTTCTTC.

This clone occurred a few times. The V gene is TRBV6-5, the J gene TRBJ2-5, with 7 nucleotides matching TRBD1. V shed 6 bases and J 2 bases; nucleotides not matched to a gene: 9. This CDR3 has 15 amino acids. Germline assignment: CDR1 MNHEY and CDR2 SVGAGI. CDR3 protein: CASRTITGAQETQYF. The CDR3 nucleotides are TGTGCCAGCAGGACCATTACAGGGGCGCAAGAGACCCAGTACTTC.

This sequence joins TRBV6-5 and TRBJ1-1; D is unclear. The CDR3 is 14 residues long. CDR1 is MNHEY and CDR2 is SVGAGI in the germline V gene. Trimming stripped 7 bases from V and 6 bases from J, with 18 bases between. The CDR3 spells CASKDGYVMAEAFF. CDR3 nucleotides: TGTGCCAGCAAAGACGGGTACGTGATGGCTGAAGCTTTCTTT.

The chain carries TRBV27 and TRBJ2-3; no definite D call. Germline V gene lookup returns CDR1 MNHEY and CDR2 SMNVEV (reference sequence). The CDR3 covers 8 residues. V lost 11 bases, J lost 10 bases, and 7 bases lay in between. The CDR3 sequence is CASSPQYF. The CDR3 DNA follows: TGTGCCTCCTCCCCGCAGTATTTT.

This clone was picked up one time. This chain links TRBV6-5 with TRBJ1-2; weak D call: TRBD1 (5 bases). Germline V gene lookup returns CDR1 MNHEY and CDR2 SVGAGI. The length of the CDR3 is 14 residues. The V end was cut by 0 bases, the J end by 6 bases, with 11 bases between. CDR3 amino acids: CASSYSTRVDGYTF. CDR3 nucleotide sequence: TGTGCCAGCAGTTACTCGACCAGGGTGGATGGCTACACCTTC.

The chain employs TRBV2 and TRBJ1-1, with 8 bases matching TRBD1. The V segment lost 5 bases and the J segment 1 base; nucleotides outside the gene matches: 3. CDR3 length: 14 residues. The germline V gene encodes CDR1 SNHLY and CDR2 FYNNEI. Here the CDR3 DNA reads TGTGCCAGCAGTACAGGGGGTGGGAACACTGAAGCTTTCTTT. Translation: CASSTGGGNTEAFF.

J is TRBJ1-1 and V is TRBV7-9, with 10 positions matching TRBD1. Germline CDR1 reads SEHNR; CDR2 reads FQNEAQ (reference sequence). V was clipped by 3 bases and J by 12 bases; unmatched bases: 7. The CDR3 consists of 13 residues. The CDR3 DNA reads as TGTGCCAGCAGCTTCCCGACAGGGGGCCCTCCTTTCTTT. Its protein product is CASSFPTGGPPFF.

The V call is TRBV10-3, the J call TRBJ1-6; weak D call: TRBD1 (5 bases). Germline V lookup: CDR1 ENHRY, CDR2 SYGVKD. This CDR3 has 14 residues. Between the trimmed V and J ends, which lost 7 bases and 11 bases, there was a span of 18 bases. CDR3 sequence: CAITGGGESAPLHF. In DNA form, the CDR3 reads TGTGCCATCACGGGGGGAGGGGAATCAGCACCCCTCCACTTT.